This T cell receptor (beta chain) was found in a study of early T cells in non-severe SARS-CoV-2 infection. For the study at large: Investigators sequenced bulk RNA drawn from unsorted whole blood, and chains remained unpaired.

The V gene's germline CDR1 is DFQATT and CDR2 SNEGSKA (reference sequence). Between the trimmed V and J ends, which lost 3 bases and 3 bases, there was a span of 12 bases. The CDR3 has 13 amino acids. Each CDR3 protein gets one entry after TCRdb re-called the 5' RACE reads with MiXCR. The sample shows some 77,000 distinct CDR3 sequences, less than 20% of them seen only once. This clonotype has more than one count but fewer than ten. V gene TRBV20-1 combines with J gene TRBJ2-7; weak D call: TRBD1 (6 bases). Material: whole blood. The receptor comes from an adult who was a healthcare worker with PCR-confirmed SARS-CoV-2 infection or an uninfected control (not recorded which). The CDR3 sequence: CSARGDTYYEQYF. The CDR3 DNA is TGCAGTGCTAGGGGGGACACCTACTACGAGCAGTACTTC.